This T cell receptor beta chain came from a study of shared clonotypes between healthy human individuals. Study-wide context: With ages of 18 to 49, the donors were a couple of women and three men.

CD45RO-negative, CCR7-positively selected cells formed the naive CD8 fraction, excluding terminally differentiated effector memory CD45RA+ cells. The donors, all of them Caucasian adults, lived in Nashville, Tennessee. The authors' processing: ImmunoSEQ supplied junction-only sequences lacking quality scores, so filtering was different. Repertoires were generated with immunoSEQ multiplex PCR, while TCRdb's copy carries only in-frame clones and drops some. V and J calls and clone size are those listed in that table; D and trimming were worked out from the DNA. Of roughly 650,000 clones in the sample, approximately 96% are singletons; the top ten hold about 0.12%. General observations from the study: When compared with the clonotypes that were shared by all four sorted-subset donors, the non-shared clonotypes turned out to have lower generation probabilities.

CDR1 and CDR2 from the germline V gene are MDHEN and SYDVKM. The length of the CDR3 is 15 residues. V lost 4 bases, J lost 5 bases, and 15 bases lay in between. As regards this clone: No antigen is known for it.

The rearrangement links TRBV28 to TRBJ2-4, with D possibly matching TRBD1 (5 bases). This clonotype was obtained from a woman aged 25 to 39 in good health. The sample was naive CD8+ T cells sorted from blood. Here the CDR3 reads CASSSAMGRENIQYF. Written as DNA, the CDR3 is TGTGCCAGCAGTTCCGCCATGGGGCGCGAAAACATTCAGTACTTC. The full variable domain, rest sourced from reference TRBV28 and TRBJ2-4, is DVKVTQSSRYLVKRTGEKVFLECVQDMDHENMFWYRQDPGLGLRLIYFSYDVKMKEKGDIPEGYSVSREKKERFSLILESASTNQTSMYLCASSSAMGRENIQYFGAGTRLSVL.